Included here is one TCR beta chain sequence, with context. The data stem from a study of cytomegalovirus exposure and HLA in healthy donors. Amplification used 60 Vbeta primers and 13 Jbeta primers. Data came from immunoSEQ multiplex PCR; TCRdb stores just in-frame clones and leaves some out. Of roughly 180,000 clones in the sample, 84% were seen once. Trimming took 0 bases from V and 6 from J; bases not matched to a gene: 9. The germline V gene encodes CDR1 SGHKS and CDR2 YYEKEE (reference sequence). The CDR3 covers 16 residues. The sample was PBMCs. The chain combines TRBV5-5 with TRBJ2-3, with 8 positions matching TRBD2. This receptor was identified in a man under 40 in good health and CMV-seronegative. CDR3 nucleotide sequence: TGTGCCAGCAGCTTGGCCAAAGGGACTAGTTTTGATACGCAGTATTTT. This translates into CASSLAKGTSFDTQYF.